Below, 10 T cell receptor beta chains from the same sample are listed, as sequenced in a study of blood T cell repertoires in COVID-19. Sequenced by immunoSEQ multiplex PCR; TCRdb stores in-frame clones only, minus some. Seen here are roughly 260,000 clones, approximately 86% observed once, and the top ten hold around 6%. The sequenced material came from PBMCs or T cells enriched from blood (not recorded which). The receptors were gathered from a woman younger than 45 with acute COVID-19.

This clone was seen only a few times. The genes are TRBV25-1 and TRBJ2-5; 7 bases fit TRBD1. The CDR3 contains 14 residues. CDR1 is MGHDK, CDR2 SYGVNS, per germline. Germline trimming cut 4 bases from V and 2 bases from J; bases unmatched to any gene: 4. CDR3 loop: CASSAGQPQETQYF. DNA of the CDR3: TGTGCCAGCAGTGCGGGACAGCCTCAAGAGACCCAGTACTTC.

The chain carries TRBV28 and TRBJ2-7, with D possibly TRBD1 on 6 matching bases. CDR1 MDHEN and CDR2 SYDVKM come from the germline V gene. The CDR3 has 11 residues. The V end was cut by 5 bases, the J end by 6 bases, with 8 bases between. The CDR3 reads CASSLRGEQYF. DNA for the CDR3: TGTGCCAGCAGTCTCAGGGGCGAGCAGTACTTC.

The chain is built from TRBV2 and TRBJ1-3, with D uncertain. Looked up from germline, CDR1 is SNHLY and CDR2 is FYNNEI. The CDR3 is 14 amino acids. Between the trimmed V and J ends, which lost 5 bases and 2 bases, there was a span of 10 bases. In DNA, the CDR3 is TGTGCCAGCAGTAAAACTGACACTGGAAACACCATATATTTT. The encoded protein is CASSKTDTGNTIYF.

This clone has just a few counts. The rearrangement links TRBV5-1 to TRBJ2-7; no clear D. Germline CDR1 is SGHRS and CDR2 is YFSETQ. The CDR3 loop spans 11 amino acids. V was shortened by 6 bases and J by 5 bases, with 9 bases between the two germline ends. CDR3 protein: CASTGQNEQYF. The CDR3 DNA reads as TGCGCCAGCACAGGTCAGAACGAGCAGTACTTC.

The chain couples TRBV6-5 to TRBJ1-4, with a weak D call TRBD1 (6 bases). The V end lost 5 bases, the J end lost 8 bases, and 15 bases lay between the germline ends. The germline V gene has CDR1 MNHEY and CDR2 SVGAGI. The CDR3 has 14 amino acids. The CDR3 loop reads CASSLQGYLEKLFF. The DNA of the CDR3 is TGTGCCAGCAGTCTACAGGGTTATCTAGAAAAACTGTTTTTT.

This clone appeared once. This chain's CDR3 is CASSSTQGSNPSSPLHF. The CDR3 DNA reads as TGTGCCAGCAGTTCCACACAGGGCTCAAATCCGAGTTCACCCCTCCACTTT. V usage is TRBV27 and J usage is TRBJ1-6; a weak D match, TRBD1 (6 bases). The V gene's germline CDR1 is MNHEY and CDR2 SMNVEV (reference sequence). The V gene lost 4 bases and the J gene lost 9 bases, with 22 bases spanning the gap. The CDR3 extends over 17 amino acids.

This sequence joins TRBV7-9 and TRBJ1-1; D is possibly TRBD1 (6 bases). In germline, CDR1 is SEHNR, CDR2 FQNEAQ (reference sequence). Trimming shortened V by 4 bases and J by 1 base, and 7 bases separated the two germline ends. The CDR3 has 13 amino acids. The CDR3 DNA reads TGTGCCAGCAGCTCACAGGGGAACACTGAAGCTTTCTTT. It codes for CASSSQGNTEAFF.

V is TRBV27 and J is TRBJ1-2; maybe TRBD1 (6 bases). Trimming pared 3 bases from V and 4 bases from J, leaving 15 bases between. The CDR3 covers 15 residues. CDR1 is MNHEY, CDR2 SMNVEV, per germline (reference sequence). CDR3 nucleotide sequence: TGTGCCAGCAGTTTGGGGGCTTCACCGACCTATGGCTACACCTTC. Residues: CASSLGASPTYGYTF.

This clone was recorded only once. V is TRBV28 and J is TRBJ2-7; no reliable D call. V dropped 2 bases and J dropped 4 bases, with 9 bases sitting between them. In germline, CDR1 is MDHEN, CDR2 SYDVKM. The CDR3 is 13 residues long. CDR3 in DNA: TGTGCCAGCAGTTTAGGCGGAATGTACGAGCAGTACTTC. As protein: CASSLGGMYEQYF.

This rearrangement joins TRBV3-1 (or the pseudogene TRBV3-2) to TRBJ2-3, with TRBD1 matching 7 bases. The CDR3 runs to 16 residues. From germline, CDR1 is LGHDT and CDR2 YNNKEL (reference sequence). Trimming at V came to 1 base and at J to 1 base, leaving 5 bases not matched to a gene. The CDR3 DNA reads TGTGCCAGCAGCCAAGTCTTTCAGGGGGGCACAGATACGCAGTATTTT. This translates into CASSQVFQGGTDTQYF.